Following are 5 T cell receptor beta chains from one sample sequenced in a study of T cells in Graves' hyperthyroidism and ophthalmopathy. RNA transcripts served as the template for amplifying TCR beta CDR3 regions. Primed by the HTBI set, a first-round RT-PCR was run on the TCR CDR3. TCRdb called the multiplex PCR reads again in MiXCR, with one record for every CDR3 protein. The sample has hundreds of thousands of distinct CDR3 sequences, over 12% seen once. Sequencing was done on a sample of blood. The source of these receptors is a man aged 50 or older with Graves' ophthalmopathy.

This clonotype was seen more than once but under ten times. The V and J genes are TRBV6-2 or TRBV6-3 and TRBJ2-3; D may be TRBD1 or TRBD2 (5 bases each). Germline-derived CDR1 and CDR2 are MNHEY and SVGEGT. The ends were cut back, 5 bases at V and 9 bases at J, with 12 bases in the middle. The CDR3 covers 12 residues. The CDR3 reads CASSHDGDTQYF. For the CDR3, the DNA is TGTGCCAGCAGTCATGACGGGGACACGCAGTATTTT.

This clonotype was detected many times. The V call is TRBV2, the J call TRBJ2-2; 9 bases align to TRBD1. CDR3 length: 13 residues. Germline CDR1 SNHLY, CDR2 FYNNEI. The V segment lost 8 bases and the J segment 6 bases; nucleotides outside the gene matches: 4. CDR3 loop: CASRDRAPGELFF. The CDR3 nucleotides are TGTGCCAGCCGGGACAGGGCTCCCGGGGAGCTGTTTTTT. The variable domain in full, with the rest retrieved from reference TRBV2 and TRBJ2-2, is EPEVTQTPSHQVTQMGQEVILRCVPISNHLYFYWYRQILGQKVEFLVSFYNNEISEKSEIFDDQFSVERPDGSNFTLKIRSTKLEDSAMYFCASRDRAPGELFFGEGSRLTVL.

This clonotype has a count of ten or more. This chain joins TRBV9 and TRBJ2-3; D is perhaps TRBD1 (6 bases). V was clipped by 4 bases and J by 2 bases, with 17 bases between them. CDR1 SGDLS and CDR2 YYNGEE come from the germline V gene. The CDR3 has 16 residues. Here the CDR3 reads CASSSRQVGATDTQYF. CDR3 sequence (DNA): TGTGCCAGCAGCTCAAGACAGGTTGGGGCCACAGATACGCAGTATTTT.

This clonotype came up many times. The chain joins TRBV7-8 to TRBJ2-2; 7 bases are shared with TRBD2. Germline-derived CDR1 and CDR2 are SGHVS and FQNEAQ. The V segment lost 7 bases and the J segment 7 bases; nucleotides outside the gene matches: 12. This CDR3 comprises 15 residues. For the CDR3, the DNA is TGTGCCAGCAACCCTGCCCGCGGCGGGAGCGGGGAGCTGTTTTTT. Amino acids: CASNPARGGSGELFF.

This clonotype was observed many times. The genes are TRBV2 and TRBJ2-7; D possibly corresponds to TRBD2 (5 bases). Trimming took 8 bases from V and 5 from J, leaving 10 bases between them. The length of the CDR3 is 11 residues. Germline V gene lookup returns CDR1 SNHLY and CDR2 FYNNEI. The CDR3 region is CASSREHEQYF. CDR3 nucleotides: TGTGCCAGCTCGAGGGAGCACGAGCAGTACTTC. Full variable domain (outside the CDR3, taken from reference TRBV2 and TRBJ2-7): EPEVTQTPSHQVTQMGQEVILRCVPISNHLYFYWYRQILGQKVEFLVSFYNNEISEKSEIFDDQFSVERPDGSNFTLKIRSTKLEDSAMYFCASSREHEQYFGPGTRLTVT.